A selection of T cell receptor beta chains follows, all from one sample in a study of T-cell reconstitution after alpha-beta-depleted transplantation in children. TCRdb independently ran MiXCR on the PCR reads; one entry per CDR3 protein. Here the sample spans 350,000 to 400,000 distinct CDR3 sequences, more than 10% being singletons. The source material was PBMCs, sampled from the stem cell graft. Receptors were obtained from a human donor who donated a stem cell graft to a child with Fanconi anemia. The CDR3 runs from the conserved cysteine through the conserved F or W. The order of the fields is clone size, V gene, J gene, CDR3 length, D gene, CDR3 DNA, CDR3 protein. The D gene is left open where the match is weak. Only part of the rows carry a size: once, few, many, or a class if the clone is expanded.

size: many; V: TRBV12-3/TRBV12-4; J: TRBJ2-5; length: 16; D: TRBD1; DNA: TGTGCCAGCAGTCTGGGACAGGGACGGTACCAAGAGACCCAGTACTTC; CDR3: CASSLGQGRYQETQYF
size: many; V: TRBV27; J: TRBJ2-7; length: 14; D: NA; DNA: TGTGCCAGCAGCCCCATCGGTTATAACTACGAGCAGTACTTC; CDR3: CASSPIGYNYEQYF
size: few; V: TRBV20-1; J: TRBJ2-3; length: 14; D: TRBD2; DNA: TGCAGTACAGGGACTAGCGGAATCACAGATACGCAGTATTTT; CDR3: CSTGTSGITDTQYF
size: many; V: TRBV15; J: TRBJ1-1; length: 15; D: NA; DNA: TGTGCCACCAGCAGAGATGGGGCGCCTGCGGATGAAGCTTTCTTT; CDR3: CATSRDGAPADEAFF
size: many; V: TRBV6-2/TRBV6-3; J: TRBJ2-1; length: 12; D: NA; DNA: TGTGCCAGCAGTGCGACCTGGGGTGAGCAGTTCTTC; CDR3: CASSATWGEQFF
size: few; V: TRBV10-3; J: TRBJ1-3; length: 15; D: NA; DNA: TGTGCCACCACCCAGGGCTTCAGCTCTGGAAACACCATATATTTT; CDR3: CATTQGFSSGNTIYF
size: few; V: TRBV6-2/TRBV6-3; J: TRBJ2-3; length: 14; D: NA; DNA: TGTGCCAGCAGCCCGACAGGACTTGCAGATACGCAGTATTTT; CDR3: CASSPTGLADTQYF
size: few; V: TRBV9; J: TRBJ1-1; length: 15; D: TRBD1; DNA: TGTGCCAGCAGCGTAGCTACGACAGGGGTCACTGAAGCTTTCTTT; CDR3: CASSVATTGVTEAFF
size: NA; V: TRBV10-3; J: TRBJ2-1; length: 14; D: TRBD2; DNA: TGTGCCATCAGTCTAGCGGGGGGCTACAATGAGCAGTTCTTC; CDR3: CAISLAGGYNEQFF
size: few; V: TRBV7-9; J: TRBJ2-5; length: 15; D: NA; DNA: TGTGCCAGCAGCTTAGGGTCTCTCGCGATTGAGACCCAGTACTTC; CDR3: CASSLGSLAIETQYF
size: many; V: TRBV6-1; J: TRBJ2-1; length: 13; D: TRBD2; DNA: TGTGCCAGCACCCCCCCCGGGGGGAATGAGCAGTTCTTC; CDR3: CASTPPGGNEQFF
size: few; V: TRBV24-1; J: TRBJ2-2; length: 13; D: NA; DNA: TGTGCCACCAGTGATCGTGCTACCGGGGAGCTGTTTTTT; CDR3: CATSDRATGELFF
size: NA; V: TRBV5-1; J: TRBJ1-1; length: 14; D: NA; DNA: TGCGCCAGCAGCTTGGACCCGACGAGCACTGAAGCTTTCTTT; CDR3: CASSLDPTSTEAFF
size: few; V: TRBV29-1; J: TRBJ2-1; length: 13; D: TRBD2; DNA: TGCAGCGGTAGTAGCGGGGGGGCCGGGGAGCAGTTCTTC; CDR3: CSGSSGGAGEQFF
size: many; V: TRBV20-1; J: TRBJ1-1; length: 13; D: NA; DNA: TGCAGTGCTATGCGCGGGGTCAGCACTGAAGCTTTCTTT; CDR3: CSAMRGVSTEAFF
size: NA; V: TRBV28; J: TRBJ2-1; length: 14; D: NA; DNA: TGTGCCAGCAGTCCCGTTGGGATACGGAGTGAGCAGTTCTTC; CDR3: CASSPVGIRSEQFF
size: many; V: TRBV5-1; J: TRBJ1-6; length: 16; D: NA; DNA: TGCGCCAGCAGCCTTCAGGGGAGCTCCTATAATTCACCCCTCCACTTT; CDR3: CASSLQGSSYNSPLHF
size: NA; V: TRBV15; J: TRBJ1-1; length: 17; D: TRBD1; DNA: TGTGCCACCAGCAGCGGTATGGGGACAGGGGGTGGTACTGAAGCTTTCTTT; CDR3: CATSSGMGTGGGTEAFF
size: few; V: TRBV20-1; J: TRBJ1-1; length: 14; D: TRBD1; DNA: TGCAGTGCCTCCGACCCAGGGGGCGCCCCTGAAGCTTTCTTT; CDR3: CSASDPGGAPEAFF
size: NA; V: TRBV4-3; J: TRBJ1-3; length: 14; D: NA; DNA: TGCGCCAGCAGCCAGAACGAGGCTGGAAACACCATATATTTT; CDR3: CASSQNEAGNTIYF
size: many; V: TRBV29-1; J: TRBJ1-2; length: 12; D: NA; DNA: TGCAGCGTTGAAGAGGGAAAAAATGGCTACACCTTC; CDR3: CSVEEGKNGYTF
size: many; V: TRBV7-6; J: TRBJ2-1; length: 16; D: NA; DNA: TGTGCCAGCAGCTTAGGGGCGGCAGGCTCCTACAATGAGCAGTTCTTC; CDR3: CASSLGAAGSYNEQFF
size: NA; V: TRBV5-1; J: TRBJ2-1; length: 14; D: TRBD1; DNA: TGCGCCAGCAGTGGACAGGGTACCTACAATGAGCAGTTCTTC; CDR3: CASSGQGTYNEQFF
size: few; V: TRBV5-1; J: TRBJ1-1; length: 15; D: NA; DNA: TGCGCCAGCAGCTTGGAAGTCTCCACTGACACTGAAGCTTTCTTT; CDR3: CASSLEVSTDTEAFF
size: few; V: TRBV7-6; J: TRBJ2-7; length: 12; D: NA; DNA: TGTGCCAGCAGCAACAGACCCTACGAGCAGTACTTC; CDR3: CASSNRPYEQYF
size: many; V: TRBV27; J: TRBJ2-3; length: 15; D: NA; DNA: TGTGCCAGCAGTCATCGGACAGCTAGCACAGATACGCAGTATTTT; CDR3: CASSHRTASTDTQYF
size: few; V: TRBV10-3; J: TRBJ1-1; length: 13; D: NA; DNA: TGTGCCATCAGTGAGATCGGTCCCACTGAAGCTTTCTTT; CDR3: CAISEIGPTEAFF
size: few; V: TRBV7-9; J: TRBJ2-5; length: 15; D: TRBD2; DNA: TGTGCCAGCAGTTCTAGCGGGGCGGCCCAAGAGACCCAGTACTTC; CDR3: CASSSSGAAQETQYF
size: few; V: TRBV7-2; J: TRBJ2-2; length: 13; D: NA; DNA: TGTGCCAGCAGCCAAGGGTCCCCCGGGGAGCTGTTTTTT; CDR3: CASSQGSPGELFF
size: few; V: TRBV20-1; J: TRBJ2-1; length: 14; D: NA; DNA: TGCAGTGCTATCTCCAGGGTTTCGAGGAATGAGCAGTTCTTC; CDR3: CSAISRVSRNEQFF
size: few; V: TRBV15; J: TRBJ2-5; length: 15; D: NA; DNA: TGTGCCACCAGCAGAGATCGGGGGACCCAAGAGACCCAGTACTTC; CDR3: CATSRDRGTQETQYF
size: many; V: TRBV7-2; J: TRBJ2-6; length: 17; D: NA; DNA: TGTGCCAGCAGCTTACTCGCAGCAAGCTCTGGGGCCAACGTCCTGACTTTC; CDR3: CASSLLAASSGANVLTF
size: NA; V: TRBV7-9; J: TRBJ2-7; length: 14; D: NA; DNA: TGTGCCAGCAGCTCCCGCGGAGTAACCTACGAGCAGTACTTC; CDR3: CASSSRGVTYEQYF
size: NA; V: TRBV5-1; J: TRBJ1-2; length: 15; D: NA; DNA: TGCGCCAGCAGCTTGGTGCCGGGCGCAAACTATGGCTACACCTTC; CDR3: CASSLVPGANYGYTF
size: few; V: TRBV5-6; J: TRBJ2-1; length: 12; D: NA; DNA: TGTGCCAGCAGCGGACCGAACGGTGAGCAGTTCTTC; CDR3: CASSGPNGEQFF
size: NA; V: TRBV4-3; J: TRBJ2-1; length: 17; D: TRBD2; DNA: TGCGCCAGCAGCCAAGAATGGGGCGGGGGGTTCTACAATGAGCAGTTCTTC; CDR3: CASSQEWGGGFYNEQFF
size: NA; V: TRBV5-1; J: TRBJ2-1; length: 15; D: NA; DNA: TGCGCCAGCAGCTTGACATATAGCTCCTACAATGAGCAGTTCTTC; CDR3: CASSLTYSSYNEQFF
size: few; V: TRBV15; J: TRBJ1-1; length: 14; D: NA; DNA: TGTGCCACCAGCAGAGACCGATGGAACACTGAAGCTTTCTTT; CDR3: CATSRDRWNTEAFF
size: NA; V: TRBV28; J: TRBJ2-1; length: 15; D: TRBD2; DNA: TGTGCCAGCAGTGACCGACTAGCGGGGGGTGATGAGCAGTTCTTC; CDR3: CASSDRLAGGDEQFF
size: NA; V: TRBV7-2; J: TRBJ2-5; length: 13; D: NA; DNA: TGTGCCAGCAGCTTCGTGGTCCAAGAGACCCAGTACTTC; CDR3: CASSFVVQETQYF
size: many; V: TRBV6-2/TRBV6-3; J: TRBJ1-4; length: 14; D: TRBD1; DNA: TGTGCCAGCAGTTGGGACAGGGCGCGTGAAAAACTGTTTTTT; CDR3: CASSWDRAREKLFF
size: few; V: TRBV16; J: TRBJ1-1; length: 13; D: NA; DNA: TGTGCCAGCAGCCAATCTAGGAACACTGAAGCTTTCTTT; CDR3: CASSQSRNTEAFF
size: NA; V: TRBV30; J: TRBJ2-1; length: 14; D: TRBD2; DNA: TGTGCCTGGACCCCTAGACTAGCGGGGGCTGAGCAGTTCTTC; CDR3: CAWTPRLAGAEQFF
size: NA; V: TRBV3-1; J: TRBJ2-1; length: 15; D: TRBD1; DNA: TGTGCCAGCAGCCTCTCGGGACAACTGACAGGGGAAGGACGCTTC; CDR3: CASSLSGQLTGEGRF
size: NA; V: TRBV12-3/TRBV12-4; J: TRBJ2-3; length: 16; D: TRBD2; DNA: TGTGCCAGCAGCCAAGTAGCGGGGGCTTTCACAGATACGCAGTATTTT; CDR3: CASSQVAGAFTDTQYF
size: many; V: TRBV15; J: TRBJ2-7; length: 14; D: NA; DNA: TGTGCCACCAGCAGAGGAGGGGGTTCCTACGAGCAGTACTTC; CDR3: CATSRGGGSYEQYF
size: NA; V: TRBV3-1; J: TRBJ2-4; length: 13; D: NA; DNA: TGTGCCAGCAGCCTGGGACCGTCTCTGGGTCAGTACTTC; CDR3: CASSLGPSLGQYF
size: NA; V: TRBV10-3; J: TRBJ1-5; length: 16; D: NA; DNA: TGTGCCATCAGTGACTCAGGGTTGCAGGTTAATCAGCCCCAGCATTTT; CDR3: CAISDSGLQVNQPQHF
size: NA; V: TRBV11-2; J: TRBJ2-1; length: 14; D: NA; DNA: TGTGCCAGCAGCTTAGCCCTTACAGTAAATGAGCAGTTCTTC; CDR3: CASSLALTVNEQFF
size: many; V: TRBV6-2/TRBV6-3; J: TRBJ2-1; length: 19; D: TRBD1; DNA: TGTGCCAGCAGTTACTCAGGTGGGGACAGCCGCGACCTCTACAATGAGCAGTTCTTC; CDR3: CASSYSGGDSRDLYNEQFF
size: NA; V: TRBV7-4; J: TRBJ1-2; length: 17; D: NA; DNA: TGTGCCAGCAGCACCTCCCCCAATCCGGGTAAATTCTATGGCTACACCTTC; CDR3: CASSTSPNPGKFYGYTF
size: NA; V: TRBV9; J: TRBJ1-6; length: 14; D: TRBD1; DNA: TGTGCCAGCAGCGCGACAGGGTACAATTCACCCCTCCACTTT; CDR3: CASSATGYNSPLHF
size: NA; V: TRBV11-2; J: TRBJ2-1; length: 18; D: TRBD1; DNA: TGTGCCAGCAGCTCCCTTTTGGCCGGGACAGGGGGAAGGAATGAGCAGTTCTTC; CDR3: CASSSLLAGTGGRNEQFF
size: few; V: TRBV30; J: TRBJ2-1; length: 16; D: TRBD1; DNA: TGTGCCTGGAGCCCCCTGGACAGGGGGACTTACAATGAGCAGTTCTTC; CDR3: CAWSPLDRGTYNEQFF
size: NA; V: TRBV12-3/TRBV12-4; J: TRBJ1-2; length: 15; D: NA; DNA: TGTGCCAGCAGTTTCTCTGGGGCCGGAGTCTATGGCTACACCTTC; CDR3: CASSFSGAGVYGYTF
size: many; V: TRBV29-1; J: TRBJ2-2; length: 11; D: NA; DNA: TGCAGCGTTCTGGGGACCGGGGAGCTGTTTTTT; CDR3: CSVLGTGELFF
size: few; V: TRBV18; J: TRBJ1-2; length: 16; D: NA; DNA: TGTGCCAGCTCACCAAATGGACTATACGGAGGCGATGGCTACACCTTC; CDR3: CASSPNGLYGGDGYTF